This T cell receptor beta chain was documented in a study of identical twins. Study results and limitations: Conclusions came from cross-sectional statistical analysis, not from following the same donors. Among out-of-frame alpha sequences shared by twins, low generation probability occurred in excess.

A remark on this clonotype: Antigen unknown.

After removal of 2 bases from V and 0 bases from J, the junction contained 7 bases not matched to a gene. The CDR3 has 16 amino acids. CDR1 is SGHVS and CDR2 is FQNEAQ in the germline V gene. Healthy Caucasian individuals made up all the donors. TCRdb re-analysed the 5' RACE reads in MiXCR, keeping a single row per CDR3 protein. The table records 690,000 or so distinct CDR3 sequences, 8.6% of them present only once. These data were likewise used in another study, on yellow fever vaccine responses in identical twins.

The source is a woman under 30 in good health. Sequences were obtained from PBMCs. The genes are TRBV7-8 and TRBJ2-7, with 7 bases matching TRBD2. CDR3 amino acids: CASSLLPLASSYEQYF. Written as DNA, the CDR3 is TGTGCCAGCAGCTTATTACCACTAGCGAGCTCCTACGAGCAGTACTTC.